This T cell receptor beta chain was captured by sequencing in a study of cytomegalovirus exposure and HLA in healthy donors. Details on this clone: No antigen is known for it.

This CDR3 is 13 amino acids long. V was pared by 4 bases and J by 6 bases, with 5 bases of the junction left unmatched. CDR1 and CDR2 (germline): ENHRY, SYGVKD. The primer mix had 60 Vbeta and 13 Jbeta primers. Profiling relied on immunoSEQ multiplex PCR, and the TCRdb table lists in-frame clones only, not all of them. The table has some 190,000 clones, more than 75% seen once. General study findings and limits: Segments of the TCR beta V type were, in most cases, productive about 90% or about 30% of the time in an earlier analysis.

Sequencing was performed on PBMCs. The chain joins TRBV10-3 to TRBJ1-2, with 7 bases that match TRBD1. The TCR originated in a woman in her forties or fifties in good health and CMV-seronegative. The CDR3 sequence: CAISGDRADGYTF. The CDR3 DNA follows: TGTGCCATCAGTGGCGACAGGGCGGATGGCTACACCTTC.